The 30 T cell receptor beta chains given below trace back to one sample, sequenced in a study of sequential checkpoint blockade in melanoma. Only in-frame clones appear in the TCRdb table, and some are missing; sequencing was by immunoSEQ multiplex PCR. The repertoire holds about 12,000 clones, with less than 70% as singletons. As to treatment: randomized to nivolumab then ipilimumab (arm A) or the reverse (arm B). The starting material was CD8+ T cells sorted from blood (inferred from file names), obtained from a patient given nivolumab and ipilimumab in sequence. The source of these receptors is a human donor with melanoma.

V and J are TRBV7-8 and TRBJ1-2; D may be TRBD1 (5 bases). V lost 4 bases to trimming and J lost 2 bases, with 14 bases between them. Germline V CDR1 and CDR2: SGHVS, FQNEAQ. CDR3 length: 15 amino acids. CDR3 sequence: CASSSLTDPNYGYTF. CDR3 nucleotides: TGTGCCAGCAGCTCTTTGACAGATCCCAACTATGGCTACACCTTC.

This clone was picked up a small number of times. The chain carries TRBV5-6 and TRBJ2-7; 10 bases map to TRBD1. The CDR3 consists of 15 residues. The V segment lost 2 bases and the J segment 3 bases; nucleotides outside the gene matches: 5. From germline, CDR1 is SGHDT and CDR2 YYEEEE. In DNA form, the CDR3 reads TGTGCCAGCAGCTTTCCGACAGGGGGCGGCTACGAGCAGTACTTC. Residues: CASSFPTGGGYEQYF.

This chain uses TRBV10-2 with TRBJ2-4, with 8 bases fitting TRBD2. After removal of 0 bases from V and 8 bases from J, the junction contained 15 bases not matched to a gene. The CDR3 loop spans 18 amino acids. The germline V gene encodes CDR1 WSHSY and CDR2 SAAADI. CDR3 in DNA: TGCGCCAGCAGTGAGTCGAGGGAGGGGGGGACTAGACGGGACATTCAGTACTTC. Translation: CASSESREGGTRRDIQYF.

J is TRBJ2-1 and V is TRBV30, with 9 positions matching TRBD2. The J segment lost 2 bases and the V segment lost 5 bases, leaving 7 bases of the junction unmatched. This CDR3 spans 15 amino acids. Germline CDR1 GTSNPN, CDR2 SVGIG (reference sequence). This CDR3 is CAWVAGAIPYNEQFF. In DNA form, the CDR3 reads TGTGCCTGGGTAGCGGGAGCGATCCCCTACAATGAGCAGTTCTTC.

In this sample, this clone is large. This sequence joins TRBV19 and TRBJ1-1, with TRBD1 matching 8 bases. V dropped 0 bases and J dropped 0; count of bases not matched to a gene: 3. In germline, CDR1 is LNHDA, CDR2 SQIVND (reference sequence). This CDR3 has 16 amino acids. Here the CDR3 DNA reads TGTGCCAGTAGTATAGATAGGGACAGGTTGAACACTGAAGCTTTCTTT. It translates to CASSIDRDRLNTEAFF.

The V call is TRBV28, the J call TRBJ1-2; D may be TRBD1 (5 bases). Looked up from germline, CDR1 is MDHEN and CDR2 is SYDVKM. The CDR3 covers 14 residues. V lost 4 bases and J 0 bases, leaving 9 bases between the germline ends. The CDR3 spells CASSYPTANYGYTF. CDR3 bases: TGTGCCAGCAGTTACCCGACAGCTAACTATGGCTACACCTTC.

This clone came up a few times. This chain uses TRBV28 with TRBJ1-1; perhaps TRBD1 as D (6 bases). This CDR3 spans 14 amino acids. The V gene's germline CDR1 is MDHEN and CDR2 SYDVKM. The V and J ends lost 8 bases and 4 bases respectively, with 17 bases between them. CDR3 in amino acids: CASLLPGQGTEAFF. DNA of the CDR3: TGTGCCAGCCTGCTCCCGGGACAAGGCACTGAAGCTTTCTTT.

This clone was detected a few times. The genes are TRBV5-4 and TRBJ2-7; D ambiguous. Germline V gives CDR1 SGHNT, CDR2 YYREEE (reference sequence). This CDR3 has 15 residues. Trimming pared 0 bases from V and 3 bases from J, leaving 13 bases between. CDR3 protein: CASSLDPDINYEQYF. CDR3 nucleotide sequence: TGTGCCAGCAGCTTGGACCCCGACATAAACTACGAGCAGTACTTC.

The chain carries TRBV18 and TRBJ2-5; possible D gene TRBD1, 5 bases. TRBJ2-7 explains the end of the DNA better; the J call may be wrong. The germline gives CDR1 KGHSH, CDR2 LQKENI. The CDR3 has 15 residues. The CDR3 nucleotides read TGTGCCAGCTCACCTCTTGACAGACCCCTATACGAGCAGTACTTC. Its protein product is CASSPLDRPLYEQYF.

J is TRBJ2-3 and V is TRBV5-4, with a possible D match to TRBD1 (5 bases). The length of the CDR3 is 13 residues. V lost 7 bases and J 4 bases, leaving 13 bases between the germline ends. Germline lookup yields CDR1 SGHNT and CDR2 YYREEE (reference sequence). CDR3 bases: TGTGCCAGCGGATCCCTGGGGCCAGATACGCAGTATTTT. As protein: CASGSLGPDTQYF.

The J gene is TRBJ2-7, the V gene TRBV29-1; TRBD1 matches at 9 bases. CDR1 and CDR2 (germline): SQVTM, ANQGSEA. The CDR3 is 14 amino acids. Unmatched junction bases numbered 10, after V lost 5 bases and J lost 5 bases. CDR3 region: CSVRGTGTVNEQYF. The CDR3 nucleotides read TGCAGCGTTCGTGGGACAGGGACGGTCAACGAGCAGTACTTC.

CDR3 sequence: CASSRREGPPYNEQFF. CDR3 DNA: TGTGCCAGCTCACGACGGGAGGGCCCCCCTTACAATGAGCAGTTCTTC. This chain connects TRBV18 to TRBJ2-1; TRBD2 aligns across 8 bases. The CDR3 sequence is 16 residues long. Trimming at V came to 4 bases and at J to 4 bases, leaving 9 bases not matched to a gene. CDR1 is KGHSH and CDR2 is LQKENI in the germline V gene.

V gene TRBV27 combines with J gene TRBJ1-2; weak D call: TRBD1 (6 bases). The CDR3 is 15 amino acids. Between the trimmed V and J ends, which lost 1 base and 3 bases, there was a span of 12 bases. From germline, CDR1 is MNHEY and CDR2 SMNVEV (reference sequence). CDR3 coding DNA: TGTGCCAGCAGTTTATTCGGGACATCGGACTATGGCTACACCTTC. Protein sequence: CASSLFGTSDYGYTF.

This clone was seen a handful of times. The gene calls are TRBV5-1 and TRBJ2-1; D is ambiguous. V lost 5 bases and J 8 bases, leaving 8 bases between the germline ends. The length of the CDR3 is 11 residues. Germline CDR1 reads SGHRS; CDR2 reads YFSETQ. The CDR3 DNA sequence: TGCGCCAGCAGGTTTAGCCATGAGCAGTTCTTC. Amino acid sequence: CASRFSHEQFF.

This clone occurred once. The chain links TRBV27 to TRBJ2-1; 7 positions match TRBD2. This CDR3 spans 15 amino acids. J lost 2 bases, V lost 0 bases, and 1 base had no gene match. CDR1 is MNHEY, CDR2 SMNVEV, per germline (reference sequence). The CDR3 sequence: CASSLSSGTYNEQFF. DNA of the CDR3: TGTGCCAGCAGTTTATCAAGCGGGACCTACAATGAGCAGTTCTTC.

The DNA of the CDR3 is TGTGCCAGCAGCTTAACCGACGGACAGGGGACCGGGGAGCTGTTTTTT. Its protein is CASSLTDGQGTGELFF. This chain uses TRBV7-3 with TRBJ2-2, with 9 bases that match TRBD1. The CDR3 spans 16 residues. The germline CDR1 and CDR2 sequences are SGHTA and FQGTGA. Losses at the gene ends were 0 bases for V and 5 bases for J; bases not matched to a gene: 4.

CDR3 sequence reads: CATSNRPRGTEAFF. For the CDR3, the DNA is TGTGCCACCAGCAATCGACCACGGGGCACTGAAGCTTTCTTT. The J gene is TRBJ1-1, the V gene TRBV15; no definite D call. Trimming removed 4 bases at V and 4 bases at J, with 13 bases between. Germline V lookup: CDR1 LNHNV, CDR2 YYDKDF (reference sequence). This CDR3 has 14 amino acids.

The chain is built from TRBV11-3 and TRBJ1-2; 9 bases match TRBD1. The CDR3 totals 15 residues. From germline, CDR1 is SGHNT and CDR2 YENEEA. J lost 0 bases, V lost 5 bases, and 4 bases had no gene match. The CDR3 DNA reads as TGTGCCAGCAGCCCTAGACAGGGGGCTAACTATGGCTACACCTTC. It codes for CASSPRQGANYGYTF. The full variable domain, in which reference TRBV11-3 and TRBJ1-2 provide the parts outside the CDR3, is EAGVVQSPRYKIIEKKQPVAFWCNPISGHNTLYWYLQNLGQGPELLIRYENEEAVDDSQLPKDRFSAERLKGVDSTLKIQPAELGDSAVYLCASSPRQGANYGYTFGSGTRLTVV.

V gene TRBV5-1 combines with J gene TRBJ1-5; D is ambiguous. Trimming removed 7 bases at V and 0 bases at J, with 14 bases between. This CDR3 is 15 amino acids long. Germline V gene data show CDR1 as SGHRS and CDR2 as YFSETQ. In nucleotides, the CDR3 is TGCGCCAGCTCGGAGGGTGTCCTTAGCAATCAGCCCCAGCATTTT. Translation gives CASSEGVLSNQPQHF. The full variable domain, rest sourced from reference TRBV5-1 and TRBJ1-5, is KAGVTQTPRYLIKTRGQQVTLSCSPISGHRSVSWYQQTPGQGLQFLFEYFSETQRNKGNFPGRFSGRQFSNSRSEMNVSTLELGDSALYLCASSEGVLSNQPQHFGDGTRLSIL.

This rearrangement joins TRBV27 to TRBJ1-1; 11 nucleotides line up with TRBD1. V gave up 4 bases and J gave up 4 bases; unmatched junction bases: 5. Per the germline V gene, CDR1 is MNHEY and CDR2 is SMNVEV (reference sequence). The CDR3 extends over 15 amino acids. The CDR3 protein is CASSYGQGAVTEAFF. CDR3 coding DNA: TGTGCCAGCAGTTACGGACAGGGGGCTGTCACTGAAGCTTTCTTT.

The V call is TRBV19, the J call TRBJ2-7; 8 positions agree with TRBD2. The germline V gene has CDR1 LNHDA and CDR2 SQIVND (reference sequence). CDR3 length equals 16 residues. Losses at the gene ends were 5 bases for V and 7 bases for J; bases not matched to a gene: 16. The CDR3 loop is CASSAYLSRGAMEQYF. CDR3 bases: TGTGCCAGTAGTGCCTATCTCTCGCGGGGGGCTATGGAGCAGTACTTC.

This clone was seen a handful of times. The J gene is TRBJ2-2, the V gene TRBV9; 11 positions match TRBD1. The trim removed 2 bases at V and 8 bases at J, leaving 8 bases unmatched. The CDR3 runs to 16 residues. CDR1 is SGDLS, CDR2 YYNGEE, per germline. The CDR3 region is CASSVVGTGGVGELFF. The CDR3 coding sequence is TGTGCCAGCAGCGTTGTCGGGACAGGGGGAGTAGGGGAGCTGTTTTTT.

This clone was counted between two and nine times. The chain has TRBV9 and TRBJ2-1; 10 nucleotides agree with TRBD2. Germline CDR1 is SGDLS and CDR2 is YYNGEE. The CDR3 sequence is 15 residues long. Trimming removed 6 bases from V and 4 bases from J; junction bases left unmatched: 7. This CDR3 is CASTTGAGGYNEQFF. In DNA, the CDR3 is TGTGCCAGCACCACAGGAGCGGGAGGGTACAATGAGCAGTTCTTC. Drawing the rest from reference TRBV9 and TRBJ2-1, the complete variable domain is DSGVTQTPKHLITATGQRVTLRCSPRSGDLSVYWYQQSLDQGLQFLIQYYNGEERAKGNILERFSAQQFPDLHSELNLSSLELGDSALYFCASTTGAGGYNEQFFGPGTRLTVL.

In DNA, the CDR3 is TGCAGCGTCACAGGGGGATCAGGGTACGAGCAGTACTTC. The encoded protein is CSVTGGSGYEQYF. This chain connects TRBV29-1 to TRBJ2-7, with TRBD1 matching 8 bases. V was clipped by 6 bases and J by 4 bases; unmatched bases: 8. Germline values: CDR1 SQVTM, CDR2 ANQGSEA. CDR3 length equals 13 residues.

This clone was counted only a few times. The V call is TRBV6-1, the J call TRBJ1-5; 10 bases are shared with TRBD1. With 6 bases clipped from V and 9 bases from J, the junction kept 5 bases outside the gene matches. Germline CDR1 and CDR2: MNHNS and SASEGT. CDR3 length: 13 amino acids. The CDR3 sequence: CASRGTGVWPQHF. In nucleotides, the CDR3 is TGTGCCAGCAGGGGGACAGGGGTGTGGCCCCAGCATTTT.

The rearrangement uses TRBV11-2 and TRBJ2-7; no reliable D call. CDR3 length: 13 amino acids. Germline CDR1 reads SGHAT; CDR2 reads FQNNGV. The V and J ends lost 4 bases and 2 bases respectively, with 9 bases between them. For the CDR3, the DNA is TGTGCCAGCAGCTCAGGTCGTACCTACGAGCAGTACTTC. Translated, it gives CASSSGRTYEQYF.

As DNA, the CDR3 is TGTGCCAGCAGCTTGCTCTTTTCACAGTCCTTAACCTACGAGCAGTACTTC. It encodes CASSLLFSQSLTYEQYF. This sequence joins TRBV7-2 and TRBJ2-7; D unclear. The CDR3 spans 17 residues. The germline CDR1 and CDR2 sequences are SGHTA and FQGNSA. V dropped 3 bases and J dropped 2 bases, with 20 bases sitting between them.

The table lists this clone with a count of one. This chain joins TRBV7-3 and TRBJ2-1, with 13 bases that match TRBD2. CDR3 length equals 15 residues. The germline CDR1 and CDR2 sequences are SGHTA and FQGTGA. Trimming took 5 bases from V and 9 from J; bases not matched to a gene: 7. CDR3 sequence reads: CASSQGLAGSGEQFF. In DNA form, the CDR3 reads TGTGCCAGCAGCCAGGGACTAGCGGGGTCTGGTGAGCAGTTCTTC. Drawing the rest from reference TRBV7-3 and TRBJ2-1, the complete variable domain is GAGVSQTPSNKVTEKGKYVELRCDPISGHTALYWYRQSLGQGPEFLIYFQGTGAADDSGLPNDRFFAVRPEGSVSTLKIQRTERGDSAVYLCASSQGLAGSGEQFFGPGTRLTVL.

The rearrangement uses TRBV5-1 and TRBJ1-1, with TRBD1 identical over 7 bases. This CDR3 is built from 14 residues. Germline assignment: CDR1 SGHRS and CDR2 YFSETQ. V was pared by 7 bases and J by 1 base, with 7 bases of the junction left unmatched. CDR3 sequence reads: CASGQGGENTEAFF. CDR3 DNA: TGCGCCAGCGGGCAGGGGGGCGAGAACACTGAAGCTTTCTTT.

V gene TRBV11-2 combines with J gene TRBJ2-7; no firm D call. The V end was cut by 2 bases, the J end by 6 bases, with 20 bases between. Germline V gene data show CDR1 as SGHAT and CDR2 as FQNNGV. The CDR3 is 16 amino acids. CDR3 DNA sequence: TGTGCCAGCAGCTTATTGGGTAACAGTCCTCGTACCGAGCAGTACTTC. It translates to CASSLLGNSPRTEQYF.